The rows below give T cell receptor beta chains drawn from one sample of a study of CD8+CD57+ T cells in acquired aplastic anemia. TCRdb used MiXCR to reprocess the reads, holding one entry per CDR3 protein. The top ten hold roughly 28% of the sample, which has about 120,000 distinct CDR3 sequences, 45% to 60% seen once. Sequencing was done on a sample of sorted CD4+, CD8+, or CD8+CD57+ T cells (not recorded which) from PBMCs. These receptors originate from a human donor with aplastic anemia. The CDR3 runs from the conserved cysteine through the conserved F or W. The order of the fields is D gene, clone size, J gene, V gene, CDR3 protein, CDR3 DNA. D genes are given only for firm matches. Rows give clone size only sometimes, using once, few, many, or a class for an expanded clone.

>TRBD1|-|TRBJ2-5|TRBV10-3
CAISVTSGTGLETQYF
TGTGCCATCAGTGTTACCAGCGGGACAGGGCTGGAGACCCAGTACTTC
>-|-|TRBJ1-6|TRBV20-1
CSARRGLGPSPLHF
TGCAGTGCTAGGCGCGGGTTAGGGCCTTCACCCCTCCACTTT
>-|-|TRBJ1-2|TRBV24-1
CATSGGGGSDYGYTF
TGTGCCACCAGTGGTGGGGGCGGTTCTGACTATGGCTACACCTTC
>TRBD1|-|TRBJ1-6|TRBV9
CASSPGQGLNSPLHF
TGTGCCAGCAGCCCAGGACAGGGCTTGAATTCACCCCTCCACTTT
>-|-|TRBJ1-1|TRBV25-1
CAKVIQGYLNTEAFF
TGTGCCAAGGTGATTCAGGGCTATCTGAACACTGAAGCTTTCTTT
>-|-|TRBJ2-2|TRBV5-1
CASREEPGELFF
TGCGCCAGCAGGGAAGAACCGGGGGAGCTGTTTTTT
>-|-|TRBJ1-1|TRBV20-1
CSATRQVEMTEAFF
TGCAGTGCTACCCGACAGGTCGAAATGACTGAAGCTTTCTTT
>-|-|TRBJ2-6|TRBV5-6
CASSSGTLGANVLTF
TGTGCCAGCAGTTCCGGGACATTGGGGGCCAACGTCCTGACTTTC
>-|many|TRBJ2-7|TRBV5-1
CASSLDRYYEQYF
TGCGCCAGCAGCTTGGACAGGTACTACGAGCAGTACTTC
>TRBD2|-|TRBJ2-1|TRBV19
CASTGTSGSRDEQFF
TGTGCCAGTACCGGGACTAGCGGGAGTAGGGATGAGCAGTTCTTC
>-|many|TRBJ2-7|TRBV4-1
CASSHGSSNEQYF
TGCGCCAGCAGCCATGGTTCTTCTAACGAGCAGTACTTC
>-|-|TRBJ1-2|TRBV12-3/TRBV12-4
CASSFTGELYGYTF
TGTGCCAGCAGTTTTACCGGGGAGCTCTATGGCTACACCTTC
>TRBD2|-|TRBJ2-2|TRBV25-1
CASRKDGGLAGVFGELFF
TGTGCCAGCAGGAAGGACGGCGGACTAGCGGGAGTGTTCGGGGAGCTGTTTTTT
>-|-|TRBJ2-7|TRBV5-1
CASSLGDLNYEQYF
TGCGCCAGCAGCTTGGGGGACCTAAACTACGAGCAGTACTTC
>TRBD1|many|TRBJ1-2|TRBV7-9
CASSTGQGTYGYTF
TGTGCCAGCAGCACCGGACAGGGAACGTATGGCTACACCTTC
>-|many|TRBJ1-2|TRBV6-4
CASSDPGVNGYTF
TGTGCCAGCAGTGACCCGGGGGTTAATGGCTACACCTTC
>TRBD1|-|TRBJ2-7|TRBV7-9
CASSDTGGRGHEQYF
TGTGCCAGCAGCGATACAGGGGGCAGGGGGCACGAGCAGTACTTC
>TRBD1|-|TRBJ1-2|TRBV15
CATSAQGAASGYTF
TGTGCCACCAGCGCTCAGGGGGCGGCAAGTGGCTACACCTTC
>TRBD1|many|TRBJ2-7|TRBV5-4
CASSLGGTGWDEQYF
TGTGCCAGCAGCTTGGGGGGGACAGGGTGGGACGAGCAGTACTTC
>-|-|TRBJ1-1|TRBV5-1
CASTRDAGALGNTEAFF
TGCGCCAGCACCCGGGATGCGGGGGCGCTGGGGAACACTGAAGCTTTCTTT
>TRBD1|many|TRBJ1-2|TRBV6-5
CASSSPGQGARGYTF
TGTGCCAGCAGTTCCCCGGGACAGGGGGCGCGAGGCTACACCTTC
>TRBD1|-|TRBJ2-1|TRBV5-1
CASSLGQGPYNEQFF
TGCGCCAGCAGCTTAGGACAGGGACCTTACAATGAGCAGTTCTTC
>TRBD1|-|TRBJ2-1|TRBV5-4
CASSLDRGESKPYNEQFF
TGTGCCAGCAGCTTGGACAGGGGTGAGTCTAAGCCCTACAATGAGCAGTTCTTC
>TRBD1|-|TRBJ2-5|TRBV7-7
CASSHDRAQETQYF
TGTGCTAGCAGCCACGACAGGGCTCAAGAGACCCAGTACTTC
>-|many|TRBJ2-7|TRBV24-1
CATSTTGAPLEQYF
TGTGCCACCAGCACGACAGGAGCTCCCCTCGAGCAGTACTTC